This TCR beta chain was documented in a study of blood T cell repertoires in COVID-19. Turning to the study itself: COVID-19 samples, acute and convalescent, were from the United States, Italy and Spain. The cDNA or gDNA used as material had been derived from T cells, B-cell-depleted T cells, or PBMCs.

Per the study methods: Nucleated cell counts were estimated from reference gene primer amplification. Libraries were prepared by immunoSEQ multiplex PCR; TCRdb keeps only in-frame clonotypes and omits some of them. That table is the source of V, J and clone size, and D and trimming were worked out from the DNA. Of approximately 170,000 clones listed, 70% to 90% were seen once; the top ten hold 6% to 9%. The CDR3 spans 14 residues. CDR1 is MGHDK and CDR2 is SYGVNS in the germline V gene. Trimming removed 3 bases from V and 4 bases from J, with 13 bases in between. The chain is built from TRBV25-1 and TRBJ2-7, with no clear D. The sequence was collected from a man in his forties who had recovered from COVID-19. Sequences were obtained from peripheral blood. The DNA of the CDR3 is TGTGCCAGCAGTGACGACACAGTGAAATACGAGCAGTACTTC. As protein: CASSDDTVKYEQYF.